By share of the sample, the clone carrying this T cell receptor beta chain is large. The CDR3 is 13 amino acids. CDR1 and CDR2 (germline): MRHNA, SNTAGT. The V gene lost 0 bases and the J gene lost 8 bases, with 7 bases spanning the gap. The treatment here: randomized to nivolumab then ipilimumab (arm A) or the reverse (arm B). From thawed PBMCs, live CD3+CD8+ cells negative for CD19 and CD56 were sorted. This entry belongs to a study of sequential checkpoint blockade in melanoma. Method: immunoSEQ multiplex PCR; TCRdb's copy keeps in-frame clones and lacks some. The sample records 9,500 to 15,000 clones, over 65% being singletons.

The V and J genes are TRBV6-4 and TRBJ2-2; D is uncertain. This clonotype was sampled from a human donor with melanoma. Sequenced material: CD8+ T cells sorted from blood (inferred from file names), taken from a patient given nivolumab and ipilimumab in sequence. The CDR3 here is CASSDSAAGELFF. The CDR3 DNA sequence: TGTGCCAGCAGTGACTCGGCTGCAGGGGAGCTGTTTTTT.